This T cell receptor (beta chain) comes out of a study of T cell changes during pregnancy in multiple sclerosis. Measured with immunoSEQ multiplex PCR; TCRdb has only the in-frame clones, and not every one. In the table there are tens of thousands of clones, 85% to 90% of which are singletons. The V end lost 2 bases, the J end lost 15 bases, and 17 bases lay between the germline ends. The CDR3 loop spans 12 amino acids. Germline assignment: CDR1 GTSNPN and CDR2 SVGIG (reference sequence). The material was CD4+ T cells from peripheral blood mononuclear cells, obtained in the first trimester of pregnancy. The receptor was isolated from a female donor with multiple sclerosis, enrolled in a pregnancy study. The chain carries TRBV30 and TRBJ2-1, with D perhaps TRBD2 (6 bases). Here the CDR3 reads CAWSNLGGHPFF. CDR3 in DNA: TGTGCCTGGAGTAACCTGGGAGGACATCCGTTCTTC.